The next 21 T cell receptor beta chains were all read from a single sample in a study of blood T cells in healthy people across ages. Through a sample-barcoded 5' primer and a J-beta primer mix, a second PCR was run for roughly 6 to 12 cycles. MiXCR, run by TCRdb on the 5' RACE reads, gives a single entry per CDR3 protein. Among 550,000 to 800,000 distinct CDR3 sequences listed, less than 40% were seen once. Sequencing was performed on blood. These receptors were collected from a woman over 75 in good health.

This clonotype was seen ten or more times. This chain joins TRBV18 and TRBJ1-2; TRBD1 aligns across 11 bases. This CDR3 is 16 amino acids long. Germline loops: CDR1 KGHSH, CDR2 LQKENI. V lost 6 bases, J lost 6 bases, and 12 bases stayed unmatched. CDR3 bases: TGTGCCAGCTCCCTCGAAACAGGACAGGGGGCAGATGGCTACACCTTC. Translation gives CASSLETGQGADGYTF.

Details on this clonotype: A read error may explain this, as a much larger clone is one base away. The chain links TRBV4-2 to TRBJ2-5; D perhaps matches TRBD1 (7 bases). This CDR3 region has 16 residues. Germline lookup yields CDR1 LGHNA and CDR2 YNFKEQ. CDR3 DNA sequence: TGTGCCAACAGCCAAGAAGGGGGCAGGGGGGAAGAGACCCAGTACTTC. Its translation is CANSQEGGRGEETQYF.

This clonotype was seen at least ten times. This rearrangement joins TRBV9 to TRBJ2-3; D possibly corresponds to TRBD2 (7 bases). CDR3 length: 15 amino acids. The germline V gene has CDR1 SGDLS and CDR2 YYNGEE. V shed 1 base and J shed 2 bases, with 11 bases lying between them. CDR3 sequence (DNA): TGTGCCAGCAGCGTAACCGGGGGGCCCACAGATACGCAGTATTTT. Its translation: CASSVTGGPTDTQYF. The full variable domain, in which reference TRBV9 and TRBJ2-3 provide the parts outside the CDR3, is DSGVTQTPKHLITATGQRVTLRCSPRSGDLSVYWYQQSLDQGLQFLIQYYNGEERAKGNILERFSAQQFPDLHSELNLSSLELGDSALYFCASSVTGGPTDTQYFGPGTRLTVL.

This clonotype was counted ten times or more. CDR3 in amino acids: CASSPGGAVSNEQFF. The CDR3 bases are TGTGCCAGCAGCCCCGGGGGGGCGGTTAGTAATGAGCAGTTCTTC. V and J are TRBV5-4 and TRBJ2-1, with 8 bases lining up with TRBD2. Trimming at V came to 4 bases and at J to 7 bases, leaving 10 bases not matched to a gene. Germline V gives CDR1 SGHNT, CDR2 YYREEE (reference sequence). The CDR3 contains 15 residues.

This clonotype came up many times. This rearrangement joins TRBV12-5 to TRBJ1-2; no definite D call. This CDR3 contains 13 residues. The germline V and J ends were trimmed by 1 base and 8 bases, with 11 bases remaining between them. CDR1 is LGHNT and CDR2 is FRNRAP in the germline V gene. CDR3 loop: CASGLGTFGGYTF. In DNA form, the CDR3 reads TGTGCTAGTGGTTTGGGTACATTCGGAGGCTACACCTTC.

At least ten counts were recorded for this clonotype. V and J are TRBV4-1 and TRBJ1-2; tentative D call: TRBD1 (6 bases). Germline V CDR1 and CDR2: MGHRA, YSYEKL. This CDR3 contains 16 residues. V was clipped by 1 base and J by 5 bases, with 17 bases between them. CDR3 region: CASSQVGAGNRYGYTF. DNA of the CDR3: TGCGCCAGCAGCCAAGTGGGGGCAGGCAACCGATATGGCTACACCTTC.

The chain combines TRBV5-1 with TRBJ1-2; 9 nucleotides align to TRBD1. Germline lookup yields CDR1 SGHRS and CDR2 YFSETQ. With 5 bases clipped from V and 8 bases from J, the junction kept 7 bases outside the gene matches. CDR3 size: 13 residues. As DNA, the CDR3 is TGCGCCAGCAGTTTCGGGACAGGGCACGGCTACACCTTC. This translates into CASSFGTGHGYTF.

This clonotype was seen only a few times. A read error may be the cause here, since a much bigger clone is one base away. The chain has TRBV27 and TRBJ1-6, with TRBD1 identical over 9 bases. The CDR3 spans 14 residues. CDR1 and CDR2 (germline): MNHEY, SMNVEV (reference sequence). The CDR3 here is CASSLGTGYSPPHF. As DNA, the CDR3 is TGTGCCAGCAGTTTGGGGACAGGGTATTCACCCCCCCACTTT.

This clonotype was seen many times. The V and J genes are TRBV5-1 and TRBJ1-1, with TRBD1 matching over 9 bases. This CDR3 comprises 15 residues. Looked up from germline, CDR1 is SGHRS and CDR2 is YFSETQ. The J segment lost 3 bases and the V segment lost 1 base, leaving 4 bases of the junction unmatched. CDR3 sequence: CASSLTGGTDTEAFF. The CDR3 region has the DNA TGCGCCAGCAGCTTGACAGGGGGCACGGACACTGAAGCTTTCTTT.

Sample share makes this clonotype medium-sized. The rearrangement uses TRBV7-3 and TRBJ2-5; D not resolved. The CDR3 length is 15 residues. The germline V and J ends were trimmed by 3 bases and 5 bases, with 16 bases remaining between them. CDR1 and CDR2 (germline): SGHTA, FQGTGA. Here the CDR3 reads CASSFAPGFEETQYF. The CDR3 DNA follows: TGTGCCAGCAGCTTCGCCCCAGGTTTCGAGGAGACCCAGTACTTC. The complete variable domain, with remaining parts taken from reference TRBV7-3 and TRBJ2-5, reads GAGVSQTPSNKVTEKGKYVELRCDPISGHTALYWYRQSLGQGPEFLIYFQGTGAADDSGLPNDRFFAVRPEGSVSTLKIQRTERGDSAVYLCASSFAPGFEETQYFGPGTRLLVL.

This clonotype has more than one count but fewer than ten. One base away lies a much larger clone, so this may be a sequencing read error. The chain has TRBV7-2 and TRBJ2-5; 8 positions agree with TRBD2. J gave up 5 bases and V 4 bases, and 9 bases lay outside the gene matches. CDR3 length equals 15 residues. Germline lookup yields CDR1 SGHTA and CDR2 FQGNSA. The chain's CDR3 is CASSSEGLAGETQYF. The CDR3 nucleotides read TGTGCCAGCAGCTCCGAAGGACTAGCTGGGGAGACCCAGTACTTC. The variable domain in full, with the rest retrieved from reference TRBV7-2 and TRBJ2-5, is GAGVSQSPSNKVTEKGKDVELRCDPISGHTALYWYRQSLGQGLEFLIYFQGNSAPDKSGLPSDRFSAERTGGSVSTLTIQRTQQEDSAVYLCASSSEGLAGETQYFGPGTRLLVL.

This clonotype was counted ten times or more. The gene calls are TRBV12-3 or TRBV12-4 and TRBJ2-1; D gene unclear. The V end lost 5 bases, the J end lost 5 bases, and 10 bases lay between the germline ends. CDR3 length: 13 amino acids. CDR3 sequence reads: CASSLRRNNEQFF. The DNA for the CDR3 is TGTGCCAGCAGTCTGAGGCGGAACAATGAGCAGTTCTTC.

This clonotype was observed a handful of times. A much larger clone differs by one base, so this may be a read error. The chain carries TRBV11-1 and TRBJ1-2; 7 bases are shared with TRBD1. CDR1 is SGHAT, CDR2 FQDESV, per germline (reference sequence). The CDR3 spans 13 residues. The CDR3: CAGSLGTDYGYTF. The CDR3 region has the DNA TGTGCCGGCAGCTTGGGGACAGACTATGGCTACACCTTC.

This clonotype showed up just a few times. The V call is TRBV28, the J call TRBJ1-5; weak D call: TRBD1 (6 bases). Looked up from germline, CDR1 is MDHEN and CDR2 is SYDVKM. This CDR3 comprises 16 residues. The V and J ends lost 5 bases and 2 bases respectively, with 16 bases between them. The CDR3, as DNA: TGTGCCAGCAGTCCGACGGACAGACGGGGCAATCAGCCCCAGCATTTT. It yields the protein CASSPTDRRGNQPQHF.

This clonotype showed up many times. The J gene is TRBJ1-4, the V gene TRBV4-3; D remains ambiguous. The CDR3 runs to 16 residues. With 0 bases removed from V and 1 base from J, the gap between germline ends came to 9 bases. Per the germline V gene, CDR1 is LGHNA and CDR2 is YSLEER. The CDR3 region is CASSQEVAGTNEKLFF. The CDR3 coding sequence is TGCGCCAGCAGCCAAGAGGTAGCGGGAACTAATGAAAAACTGTTTTTT.

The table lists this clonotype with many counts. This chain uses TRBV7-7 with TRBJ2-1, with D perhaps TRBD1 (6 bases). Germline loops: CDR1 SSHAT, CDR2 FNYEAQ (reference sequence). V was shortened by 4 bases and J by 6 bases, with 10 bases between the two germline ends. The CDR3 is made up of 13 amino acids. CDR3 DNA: TGTGCCAGCAGCTCCTCCAGGGGCAATGAGCAGTTCTTC. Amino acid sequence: CASSSSRGNEQFF. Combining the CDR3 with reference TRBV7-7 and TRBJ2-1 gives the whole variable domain GAGVSQSPRYKVTKRGQDVTLRCDPISSHATLYWYQQALGQGPEFLTYFNYEAQPDKSGLPSDRFSAERPEGSISTLTIQRTEQRDSAMYRCASSSSRGNEQFFGPGTRLTVL.

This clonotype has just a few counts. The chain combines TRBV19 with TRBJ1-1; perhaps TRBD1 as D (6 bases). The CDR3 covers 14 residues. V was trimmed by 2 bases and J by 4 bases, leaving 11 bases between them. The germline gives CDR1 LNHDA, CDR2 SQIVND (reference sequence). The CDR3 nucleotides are TGTGCCAGTAGTATACAGGGGTGGCTCACTGAAGCTTTCTTT. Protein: CASSIQGWLTEAFF.

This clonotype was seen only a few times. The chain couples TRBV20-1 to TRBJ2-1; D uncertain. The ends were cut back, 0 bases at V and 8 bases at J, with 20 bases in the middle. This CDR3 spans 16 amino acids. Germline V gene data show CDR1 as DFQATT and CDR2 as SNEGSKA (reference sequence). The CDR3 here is CSARDPGGQLWDEQFF. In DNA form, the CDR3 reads TGCAGTGCTAGAGATCCGGGTGGGCAGTTGTGGGATGAGCAGTTCTTC.

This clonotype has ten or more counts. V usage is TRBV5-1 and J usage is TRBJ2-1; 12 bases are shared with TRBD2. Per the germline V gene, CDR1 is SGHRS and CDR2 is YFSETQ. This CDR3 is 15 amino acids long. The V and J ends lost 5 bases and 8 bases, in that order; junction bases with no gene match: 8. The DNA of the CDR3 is TGCGCCAGCAGTTGGACTAGCGGGGTAGGACATGAGCAGTTCTTC. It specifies CASSWTSGVGHEQFF.

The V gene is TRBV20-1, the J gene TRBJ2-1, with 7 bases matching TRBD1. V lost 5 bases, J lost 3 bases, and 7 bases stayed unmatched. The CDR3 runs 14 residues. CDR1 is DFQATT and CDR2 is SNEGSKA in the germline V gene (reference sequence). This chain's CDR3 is CSAPRDSDYNEQFF. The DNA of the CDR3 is TGCAGTGCTCCCCGGGACAGCGACTACAATGAGCAGTTCTTC.

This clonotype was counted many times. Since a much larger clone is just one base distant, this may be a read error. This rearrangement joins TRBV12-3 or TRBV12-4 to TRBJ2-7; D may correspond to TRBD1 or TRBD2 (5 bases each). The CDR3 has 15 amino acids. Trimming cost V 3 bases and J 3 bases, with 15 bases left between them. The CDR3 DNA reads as TGTGCCAGCAGTTTTTCGGGACCGACCCGCTACGAGCAGTACTTC. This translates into CASSFSGPTRYEQYF.